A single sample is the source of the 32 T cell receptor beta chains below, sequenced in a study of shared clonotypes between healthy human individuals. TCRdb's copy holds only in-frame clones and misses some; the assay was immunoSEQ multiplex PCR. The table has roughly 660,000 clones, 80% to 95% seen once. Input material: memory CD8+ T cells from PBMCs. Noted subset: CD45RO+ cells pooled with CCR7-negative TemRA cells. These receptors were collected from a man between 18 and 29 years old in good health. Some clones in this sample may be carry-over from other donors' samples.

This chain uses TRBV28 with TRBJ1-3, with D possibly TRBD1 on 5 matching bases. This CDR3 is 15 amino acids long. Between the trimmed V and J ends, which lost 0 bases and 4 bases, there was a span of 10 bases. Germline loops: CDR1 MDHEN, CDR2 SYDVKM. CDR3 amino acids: CASSLWAGRGNTIYF. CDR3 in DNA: TGTGCCAGCAGTTTATGGGCAGGGCGAGGAAACACCATATATTTT.

The CDR3 DNA reads as TGTGCCAGCAGTTACAACGGACACTACTTCGAAGCTTTCTTT. It encodes CASSYNGHYFEAFF. V is TRBV6-6 and J is TRBJ1-1; TRBD1 might be the D (5 bases). CDR1 MNHNY and CDR2 SVGAGI come from the germline V gene (reference sequence). CDR3 length equals 14 residues. V lost 2 bases to trimming and J lost 8 bases, with 15 bases between them.

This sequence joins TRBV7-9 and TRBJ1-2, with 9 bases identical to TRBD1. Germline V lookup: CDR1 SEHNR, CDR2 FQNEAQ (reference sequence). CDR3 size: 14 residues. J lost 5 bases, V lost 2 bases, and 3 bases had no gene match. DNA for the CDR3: TGTGCCAGCAGCTTAAGGGACAGGGCTTATGGCTACACCTTC. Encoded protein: CASSLRDRAYGYTF.

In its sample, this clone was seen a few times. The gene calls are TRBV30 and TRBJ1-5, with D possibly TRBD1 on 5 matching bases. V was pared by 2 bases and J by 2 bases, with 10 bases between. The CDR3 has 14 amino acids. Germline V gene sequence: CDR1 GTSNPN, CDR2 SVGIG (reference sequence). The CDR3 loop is CAWSWGVGNQPQHF. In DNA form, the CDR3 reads TGTGCCTGGAGTTGGGGCGTAGGCAATCAGCCCCAGCATTTT. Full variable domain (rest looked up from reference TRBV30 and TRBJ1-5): SQTIHQWPATLVQPVGSPLSLECTVEGTSNPNLYWYRQAAGRGLQLLFYSVGIGQISSEVPQNLSASRPQDRQFILSSKKLLLSDSGFYLCAWSWGVGNQPQHFGDGTRLSIL.

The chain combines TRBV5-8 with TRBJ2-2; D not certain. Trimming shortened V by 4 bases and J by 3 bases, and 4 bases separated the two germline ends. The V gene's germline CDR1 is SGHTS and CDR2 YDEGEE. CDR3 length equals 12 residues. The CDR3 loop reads CASSLYTGELFF. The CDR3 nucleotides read TGTGCCAGCAGCCTATACACCGGGGAGCTGTTTTTT.

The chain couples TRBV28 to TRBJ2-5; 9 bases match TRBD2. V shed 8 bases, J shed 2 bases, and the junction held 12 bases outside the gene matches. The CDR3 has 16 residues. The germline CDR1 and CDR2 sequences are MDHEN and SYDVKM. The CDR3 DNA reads TGTGCCAGCCATTCACCGGCTAGCGGGGAACAAGAGACCCAGTACTTC. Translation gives CASHSPASGEQETQYF.

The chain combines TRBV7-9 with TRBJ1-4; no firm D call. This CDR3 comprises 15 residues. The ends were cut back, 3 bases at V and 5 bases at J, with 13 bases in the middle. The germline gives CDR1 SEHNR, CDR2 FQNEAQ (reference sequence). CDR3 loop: CASSLGSLRNEKLFF. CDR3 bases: TGTGCCAGCAGCTTGGGTTCCCTAAGGAATGAAAAACTGTTTTTT.

This CDR3 is CASSALARGYNEQFF. The DNA for the CDR3 is TGTGCCAGCAGCGCCCTAGCTCGGGGTTACAATGAGCAGTTCTTC. The chain is built from TRBV9 and TRBJ2-1; a possible D gene is TRBD2 (5 bases). The germline gives CDR1 SGDLS, CDR2 YYNGEE. The CDR3 is 15 residues long. V lost 3 bases to trimming and J lost 4 bases, with 14 bases between them.

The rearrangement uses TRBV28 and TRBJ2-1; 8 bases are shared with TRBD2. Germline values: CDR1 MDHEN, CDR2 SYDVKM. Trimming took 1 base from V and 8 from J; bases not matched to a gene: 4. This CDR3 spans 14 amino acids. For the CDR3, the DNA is TGTGCCAGCAGTTTATCAGCGGGAGCGGATGAGCAGTTCTTC. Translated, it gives CASSLSAGADEQFF. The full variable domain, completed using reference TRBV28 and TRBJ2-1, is DVKVTQSSRYLVKRTGEKVFLECVQDMDHENMFWYRQDPGLGLRLIYFSYDVKMKEKGDIPEGYSVSREKKERFSLILESASTNQTSMYLCASSLSAGADEQFFGPGTRLTVL.

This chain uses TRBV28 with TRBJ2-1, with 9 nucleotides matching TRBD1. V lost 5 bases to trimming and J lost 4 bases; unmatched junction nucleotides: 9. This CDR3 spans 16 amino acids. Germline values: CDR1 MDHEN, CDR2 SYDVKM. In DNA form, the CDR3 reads TGTGCCAGCAGTCTCCTTTACGGGACAGGGTACAATGAGCAGTTCTTC. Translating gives CASSLLYGTGYNEQFF.

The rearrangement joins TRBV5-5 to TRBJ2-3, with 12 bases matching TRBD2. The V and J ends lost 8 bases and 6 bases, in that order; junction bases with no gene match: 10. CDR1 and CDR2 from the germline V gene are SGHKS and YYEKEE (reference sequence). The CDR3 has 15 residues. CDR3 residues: CASTSGRPKGDTQYF. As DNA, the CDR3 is TGTGCCAGTACTAGCGGGAGGCCCAAGGGGGATACGCAGTATTTT.

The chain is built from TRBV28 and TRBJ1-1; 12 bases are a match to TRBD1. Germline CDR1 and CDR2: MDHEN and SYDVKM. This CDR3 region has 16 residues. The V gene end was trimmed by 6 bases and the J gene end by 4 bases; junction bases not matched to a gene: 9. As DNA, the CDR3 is TGTGCCAGCAGAAGGGACAGGGGGCGGTTGCCCACTGAAGCTTTCTTT. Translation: CASRRDRGRLPTEAFF.

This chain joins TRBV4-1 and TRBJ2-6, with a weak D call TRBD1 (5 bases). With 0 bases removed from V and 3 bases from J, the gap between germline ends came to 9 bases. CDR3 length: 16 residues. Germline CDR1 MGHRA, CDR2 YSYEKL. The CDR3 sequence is CASSQDRVYGANVLTF. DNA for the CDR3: TGCGCCAGCAGCCAAGACAGGGTGTATGGGGCCAACGTCCTGACTTTC.

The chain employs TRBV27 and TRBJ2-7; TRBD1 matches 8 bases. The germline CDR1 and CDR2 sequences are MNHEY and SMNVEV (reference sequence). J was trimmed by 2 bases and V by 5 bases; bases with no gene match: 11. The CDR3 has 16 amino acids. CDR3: CASSPIPGQAAYEQYF. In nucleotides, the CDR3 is TGTGCCAGCAGTCCGATCCCGGGACAGGCCGCCTACGAGCAGTACTTC.

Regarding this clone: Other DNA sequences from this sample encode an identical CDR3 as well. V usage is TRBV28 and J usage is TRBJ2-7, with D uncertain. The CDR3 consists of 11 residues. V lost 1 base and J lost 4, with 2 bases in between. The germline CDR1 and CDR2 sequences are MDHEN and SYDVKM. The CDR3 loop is CASSLLYEQYF. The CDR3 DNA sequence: TGTGCCAGCAGTTTATTGTACGAGCAGTACTTC. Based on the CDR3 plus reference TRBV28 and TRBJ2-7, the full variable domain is DVKVTQSSRYLVKRTGEKVFLECVQDMDHENMFWYRQDPGLGLRLIYFSYDVKMKEKGDIPEGYSVSREKKERFSLILESASTNQTSMYLCASSLLYEQYFGPGTRLTVT.

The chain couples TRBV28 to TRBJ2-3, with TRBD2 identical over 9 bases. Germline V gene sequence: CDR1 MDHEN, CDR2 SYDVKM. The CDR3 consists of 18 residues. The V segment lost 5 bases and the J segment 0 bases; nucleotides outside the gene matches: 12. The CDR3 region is CASSPHPRLAASTDTQYF. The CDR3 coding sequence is TGTGCCAGCAGTCCACACCCTCGACTAGCGGCCAGCACAGATACGCAGTATTTT.

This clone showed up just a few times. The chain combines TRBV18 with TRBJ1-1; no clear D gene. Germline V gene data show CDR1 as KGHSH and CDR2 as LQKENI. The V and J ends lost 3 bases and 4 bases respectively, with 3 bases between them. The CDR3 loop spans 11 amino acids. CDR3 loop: CASSPSTEAFF. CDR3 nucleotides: TGTGCCAGCTCACCCTCCACTGAAGCTTTCTTT.

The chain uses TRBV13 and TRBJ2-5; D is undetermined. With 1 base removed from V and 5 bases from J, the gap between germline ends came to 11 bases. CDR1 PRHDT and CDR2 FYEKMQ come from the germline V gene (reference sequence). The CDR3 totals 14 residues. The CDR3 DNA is TGTGCCAGCAGCTTAGTTCCAGATGGGGAGACCCAGTACTTC. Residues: CASSLVPDGETQYF.

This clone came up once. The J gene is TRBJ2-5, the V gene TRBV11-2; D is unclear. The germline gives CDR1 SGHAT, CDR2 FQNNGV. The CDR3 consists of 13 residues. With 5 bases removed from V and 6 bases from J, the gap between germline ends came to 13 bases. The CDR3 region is CASSPFRRKTQYF. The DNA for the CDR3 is TGTGCCAGCAGCCCTTTCAGGCGAAAGACCCAGTACTTC.

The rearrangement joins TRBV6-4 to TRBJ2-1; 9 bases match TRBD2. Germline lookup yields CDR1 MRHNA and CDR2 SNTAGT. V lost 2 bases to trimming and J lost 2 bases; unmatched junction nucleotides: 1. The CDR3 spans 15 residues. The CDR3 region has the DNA TGTGCCAGCAGTGACGCGGGAGGGGCCTACAATGAGCAGTTCTTC. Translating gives CASSDAGGAYNEQFF.

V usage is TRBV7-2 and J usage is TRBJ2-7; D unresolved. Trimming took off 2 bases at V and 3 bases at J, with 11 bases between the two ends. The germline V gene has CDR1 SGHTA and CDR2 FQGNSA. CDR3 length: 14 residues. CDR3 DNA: TGTGCCAGCAGCTTAATTGGCTTCGGCTACGAGCAGTACTTC. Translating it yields CASSLIGFGYEQYF.

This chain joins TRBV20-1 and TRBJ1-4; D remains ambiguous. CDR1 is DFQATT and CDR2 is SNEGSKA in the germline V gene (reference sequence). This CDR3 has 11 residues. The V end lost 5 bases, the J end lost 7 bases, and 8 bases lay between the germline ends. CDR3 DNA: TGCAGTGCTGGAAGTCGTGAAAAACTGTTTTTT. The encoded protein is CSAGSREKLFF.

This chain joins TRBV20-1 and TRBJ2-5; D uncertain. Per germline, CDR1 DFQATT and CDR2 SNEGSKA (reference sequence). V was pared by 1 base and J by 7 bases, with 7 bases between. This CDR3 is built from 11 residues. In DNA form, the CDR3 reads TGCAGTGCTAGAGGAACGGGGACCCAGTACTTC. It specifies CSARGTGTQYF.

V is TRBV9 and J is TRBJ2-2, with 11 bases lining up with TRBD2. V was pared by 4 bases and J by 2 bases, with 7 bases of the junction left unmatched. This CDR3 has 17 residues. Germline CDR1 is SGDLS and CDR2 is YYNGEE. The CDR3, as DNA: TGTGCCAGCAGCCCAATAGCGGGAGGGCCTAACACCGGGGAGCTGTTTTTT. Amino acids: CASSPIAGGPNTGELFF.

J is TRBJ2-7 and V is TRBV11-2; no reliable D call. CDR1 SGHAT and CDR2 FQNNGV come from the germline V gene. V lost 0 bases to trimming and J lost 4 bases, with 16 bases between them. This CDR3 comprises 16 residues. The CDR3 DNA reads TGTGCCAGCAGCTTAGAAGTCTCCGTTAATCTTTACGAGCAGTACTTC. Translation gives CASSLEVSVNLYEQYF.

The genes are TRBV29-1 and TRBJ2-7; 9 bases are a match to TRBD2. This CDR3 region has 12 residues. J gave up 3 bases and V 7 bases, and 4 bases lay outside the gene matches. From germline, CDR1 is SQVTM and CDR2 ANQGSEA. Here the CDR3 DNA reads TGCAGCGCCGCACTAGCGGGCTACGAGCAGTACTTC. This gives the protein CSAALAGYEQYF.

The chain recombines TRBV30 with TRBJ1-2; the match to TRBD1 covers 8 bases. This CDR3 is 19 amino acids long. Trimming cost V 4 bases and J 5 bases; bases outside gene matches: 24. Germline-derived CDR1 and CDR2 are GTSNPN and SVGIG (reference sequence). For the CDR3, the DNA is TGTGCCTGGAATGGGCTTTTAGTAAAGTCCGGACAGGGCGGGTATGGCTACACCTTC. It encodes CAWNGLLVKSGQGGYGYTF. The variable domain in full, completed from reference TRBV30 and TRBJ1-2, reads SQTIHQWPATLVQPVGSPLSLECTVEGTSNPNLYWYRQAAGRGLQLLFYSVGIGQISSEVPQNLSASRPQDRQFILSSKKLLLSDSGFYLCAWNGLLVKSGQGGYGYTFGSGTRLTVV.

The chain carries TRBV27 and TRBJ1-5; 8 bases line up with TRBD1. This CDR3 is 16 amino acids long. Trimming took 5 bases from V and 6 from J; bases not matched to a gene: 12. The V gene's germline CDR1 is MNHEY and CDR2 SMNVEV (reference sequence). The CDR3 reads CASSPRDRPSRQPQHF. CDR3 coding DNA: TGTGCCAGCAGTCCAAGGGACAGGCCTTCGCGTCAGCCCCAGCATTTT.

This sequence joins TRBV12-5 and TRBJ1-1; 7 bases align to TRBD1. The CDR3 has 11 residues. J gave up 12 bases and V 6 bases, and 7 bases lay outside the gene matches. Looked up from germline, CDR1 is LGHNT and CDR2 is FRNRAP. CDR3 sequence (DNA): TGTGCTAGTGGACAGGGACAGAATTCTTTCTTT. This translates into CASGQGQNSFF.

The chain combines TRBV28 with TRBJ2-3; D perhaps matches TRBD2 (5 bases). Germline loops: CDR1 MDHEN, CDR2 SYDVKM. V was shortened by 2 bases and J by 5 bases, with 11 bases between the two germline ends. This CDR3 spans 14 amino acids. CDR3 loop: CASSLGLAVDTQYF. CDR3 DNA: TGTGCCAGCAGTTTAGGGCTAGCTGTAGATACGCAGTATTTT.

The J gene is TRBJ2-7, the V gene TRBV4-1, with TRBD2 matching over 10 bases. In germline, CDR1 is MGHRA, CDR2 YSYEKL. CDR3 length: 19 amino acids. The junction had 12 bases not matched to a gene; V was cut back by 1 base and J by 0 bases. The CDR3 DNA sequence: TGCGCCAGCAGCCAAGGGGACCCGGGACTAGCGCCGAGCTCCTACGAGCAGTACTTC. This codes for CASSQGDPGLAPSSYEQYF.

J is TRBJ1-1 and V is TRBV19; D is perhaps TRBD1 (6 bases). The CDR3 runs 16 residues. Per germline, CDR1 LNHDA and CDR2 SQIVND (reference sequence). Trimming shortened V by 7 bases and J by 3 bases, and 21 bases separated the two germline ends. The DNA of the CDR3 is TGTGCCAGTAATATGGGGGGCGCGAGTATGTACACTGAAGCTTTCTTT. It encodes CASNMGGASMYTEAFF.